The entry below gives a single T cell receptor beta chain sequence along with its context. The length of the CDR3 is 14 residues. Trimming shortened V by 5 bases and J by 0 bases, and 8 bases separated the two germline ends. CDR1 SEHNR and CDR2 FQNEAQ come from the germline V gene (reference sequence). Profiling relied on immunoSEQ multiplex PCR, and the TCRdb table lists in-frame clones only, not all of them. The data hold over 150,000 clones, with 70% to 90% observed a single time. The data were obtained in a study of cytomegalovirus exposure and HLA in healthy donors. The V and J genes are TRBV7-9 and TRBJ1-3; no clear D. Sample: PBMCs. The sequence came from a man aged 18-30 years in good health and CMV-seropositive. CDR3 in amino acids: CASSLRSSGNTIYF. In DNA, the CDR3 is TGTGCCAGCAGCCTACGGAGCTCTGGAAACACCATATATTTT.